Following are 8 T cell receptor beta chains from one sample sequenced in a study of blood T cell repertoires in COVID-19. Data came from immunoSEQ multiplex PCR; TCRdb stores just in-frame clones and leaves some out. The table lists roughly 100,000 clones, 70% to 90% of them singletons. The sample taken for sequencing was peripheral blood. These receptors all stem from a man in his forties or fifties with active COVID-19.

The rearrangement links TRBV5-1 to TRBJ1-1, with D hard to call. The CDR3 is made up of 13 amino acids. V lost 5 bases, J lost 7 bases, and 15 bases lay in between. Germline assignment: CDR1 SGHRS and CDR2 YFSETQ. Written as DNA, the CDR3 is TGCGCCAGCAGTACCGGCCTTAGCTTTGAAGCTTTCTTT. Translation gives CASSTGLSFEAFF.

The chain has TRBV11-3 and TRBJ2-5; 7 bases match TRBD2. The junction had 11 bases not matched to a gene; V was cut back by 4 bases and J by 3 bases. Germline loops: CDR1 SGHNT, CDR2 YENEEA. The CDR3 is made up of 16 amino acids. CDR3 amino acids: CASSSRGEGREETQYF. For the CDR3, the DNA is TGTGCCAGCAGCTCGCGGGGTGAAGGGAGGGAAGAGACCCAGTACTTC.

This chain uses TRBV5-5 with TRBJ2-1; TRBD2 is a possible D gene (6 bases). This CDR3 comprises 16 residues. Germline V CDR1 and CDR2: SGHKS, YYEKEE (reference sequence). The germline V and J ends were trimmed by 0 bases and 4 bases, with 14 bases remaining between them. The CDR3, as DNA: TGTGCCAGCAGCTTGGCCGATGCGGGACCATACAATGAGCAGTTCTTC. Its translation: CASSLADAGPYNEQFF.

CDR3 residues: CASSPPGIGTEAFF. The CDR3 DNA sequence: TGTGCCAGCAGCCCCCCGGGGATCGGCACTGAAGCTTTCTTT. The genes are TRBV7-9 and TRBJ1-1, with unresolved D. Between the trimmed V and J ends, which lost 5 bases and 4 bases, there was a span of 14 bases. This CDR3 is 14 amino acids long. The germline V gene has CDR1 SEHNR and CDR2 FQNEAQ (reference sequence).

The genes are TRBV5-1 and TRBJ2-1; TRBD1 aligns across 9 bases. The germline CDR1 and CDR2 sequences are SGHRS and YFSETQ. The trim removed 0 bases at V and 9 bases at J, leaving 13 bases unmatched. The CDR3 loop spans 17 amino acids. In DNA form, the CDR3 reads TGCGCCAGCAGCTTGGCCTTAGGACAGGGGATAAAGAGTGAGCAGTTCTTC. The encoded protein is CASSLALGQGIKSEQFF. Using reference TRBV5-1 and TRBJ2-1 for the parts outside the CDR3, the full variable domain is KAGVTQTPRYLIKTRGQQVTLSCSPISGHRSVSWYQQTPGQGLQFLFEYFSETQRNKGNFPGRFSGRQFSNSRSEMNVSTLELGDSALYLCASSLALGQGIKSEQFFGPGTRLTVL.

This chain links TRBV6-5 with TRBJ2-5; D remains unclear. Trimming shortened V by 5 bases and J by 2 bases, and 6 bases separated the two germline ends. Germline V CDR1 and CDR2: MNHEY, SVGAGI. The CDR3 has 12 residues. In DNA, the CDR3 is TGTGCCAGCAGTATACAGCAAGAGACCCAGTACTTC. Protein sequence: CASSIQQETQYF.

The V and J genes are TRBV7-9 and TRBJ1-2; 8 nucleotides match TRBD1. V shed 3 bases, J shed 4 bases, and the junction held 16 bases outside the gene matches. This CDR3 spans 18 amino acids. The germline gives CDR1 SEHNR, CDR2 FQNEAQ (reference sequence). The CDR3 sequence: CASSFPQPDRVGFYGYTF. In nucleotides, the CDR3 is TGTGCCAGCAGCTTCCCTCAGCCGGACAGGGTGGGGTTCTATGGCTACACCTTC.

This clone appeared once. The gene calls are TRBV2 and TRBJ2-1; 11 nucleotides line up with TRBD2. There are 13 residues in the CDR3. Germline CDR1 is SNHLY and CDR2 is FYNNEI. With V trimmed by 9 bases and J by 3 bases, 1 base remained unmatched. Here the CDR3 reads CASLAGGYNEQFF. The CDR3 DNA reads TGTGCCAGTCTAGCGGGGGGCTACAATGAGCAGTTCTTC.